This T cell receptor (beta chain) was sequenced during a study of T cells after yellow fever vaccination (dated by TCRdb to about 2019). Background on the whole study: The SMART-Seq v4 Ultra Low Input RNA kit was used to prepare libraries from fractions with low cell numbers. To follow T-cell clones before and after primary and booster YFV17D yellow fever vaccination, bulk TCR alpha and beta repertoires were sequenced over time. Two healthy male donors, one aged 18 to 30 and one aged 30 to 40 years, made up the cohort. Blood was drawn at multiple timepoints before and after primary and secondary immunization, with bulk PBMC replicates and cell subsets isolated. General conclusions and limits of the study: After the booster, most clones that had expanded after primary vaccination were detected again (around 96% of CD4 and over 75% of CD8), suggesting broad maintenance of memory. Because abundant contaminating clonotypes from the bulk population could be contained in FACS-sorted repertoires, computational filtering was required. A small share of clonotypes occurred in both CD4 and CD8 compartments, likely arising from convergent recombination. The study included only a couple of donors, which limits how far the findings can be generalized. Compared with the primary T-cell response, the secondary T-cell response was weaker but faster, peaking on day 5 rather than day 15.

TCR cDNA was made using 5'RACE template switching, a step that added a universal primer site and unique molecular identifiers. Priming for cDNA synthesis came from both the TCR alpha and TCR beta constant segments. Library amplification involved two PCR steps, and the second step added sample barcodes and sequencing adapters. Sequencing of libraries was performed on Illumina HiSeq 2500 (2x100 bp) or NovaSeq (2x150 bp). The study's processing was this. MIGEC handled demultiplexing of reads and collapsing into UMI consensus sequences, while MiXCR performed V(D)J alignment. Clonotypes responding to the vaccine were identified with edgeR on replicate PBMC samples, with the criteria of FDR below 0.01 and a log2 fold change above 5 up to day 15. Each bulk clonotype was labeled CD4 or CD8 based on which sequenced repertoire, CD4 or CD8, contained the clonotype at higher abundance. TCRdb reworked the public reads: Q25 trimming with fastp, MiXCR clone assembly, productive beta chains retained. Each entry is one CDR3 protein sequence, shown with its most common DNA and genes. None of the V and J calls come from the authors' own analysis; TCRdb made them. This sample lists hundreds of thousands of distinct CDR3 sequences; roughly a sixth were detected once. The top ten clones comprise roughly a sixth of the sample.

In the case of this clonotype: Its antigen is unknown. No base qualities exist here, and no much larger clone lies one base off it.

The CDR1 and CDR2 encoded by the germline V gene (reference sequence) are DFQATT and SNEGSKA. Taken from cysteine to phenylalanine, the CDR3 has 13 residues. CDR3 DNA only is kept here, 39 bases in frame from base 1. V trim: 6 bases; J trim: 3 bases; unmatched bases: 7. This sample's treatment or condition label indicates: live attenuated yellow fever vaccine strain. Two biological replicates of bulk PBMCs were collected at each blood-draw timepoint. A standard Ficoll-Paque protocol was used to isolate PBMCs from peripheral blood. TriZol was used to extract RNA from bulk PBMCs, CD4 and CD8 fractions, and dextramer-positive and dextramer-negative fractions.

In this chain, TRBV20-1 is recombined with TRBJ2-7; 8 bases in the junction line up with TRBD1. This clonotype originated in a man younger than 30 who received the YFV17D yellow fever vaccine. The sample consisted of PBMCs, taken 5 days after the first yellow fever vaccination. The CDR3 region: CSAKPGGYYEQYF. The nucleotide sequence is TGCAGTGCAAAGCCAGGGGGCTACTACGAGCAGTACTTC.